The present entry profiles one TCR beta chain with its context. This clonotype was detected a few times. Its antigen target is currently unknown. Base quality data are lacking; no much larger clone is found one base away. The CDR3, cysteine through phenylalanine, is 13 amino acids long. Here the CDR3 DNA is all that survives: 39 bases in frame from base 1. V gives up 5 bases and J gives up 8 bases, and the segment between their germline ends measures 15 bases. This sample is drawn from a study of early T cells in non-severe SARS-CoV-2 infection (dated by TCRdb to 2020 to 2022). A note on the overall study: Because TCR sequencing relied on bulk RNA taken from unsorted whole blood, pairing of alpha and beta chains was not possible. What the authors observed across the whole study: VDJdb matching was skewed toward anti-spike CD8 responses and likely underestimated virus-specific expansions, missing private and CD4 specificities.

Preparation of the library involved 5' RACE. TCRdb shows the sequencer as NextSeq 500. To correct for sequencing error and PCR bias, the TCR library protocol tagged individual cDNA molecules with unique molecular identifiers. Sequencing covered both TCR alpha and beta chains, and within each sample the abundances of alpha and beta sequences were tightly co-correlated. Per the source publication's procedure: Decombinator V4 was used to annotate TCR sequences for V gene, J gene and CDR3. TCRs were defined as expanded if a significant change between any two time points was detected under a Poisson model with p below 0.0001. TCR abundances were normalised to the total number of TCRs sequenced in each sample and reported as counts per million. MAIT TCRs were defined by TRAV1-2 paired with TRAJ12, TRAJ20 or TRAJ33, and iNKT TCRs by TRAV10 paired with TRAJ18. VDJdb, accessed 1 November 2021, was searched for CMV, EBV and SARS-CoV-2 annotated TCRs, excluding TCRs annotated for multiple antigens. TCRdb's own reprocessing of the public reads used fastp at Q25 and MiXCR and kept productive beta chains. Records with the same CDR3 protein are collapsed into one entry carrying the most frequent genes and DNA. TCRdb's processing, not the study's, gives the V and J calls here. This sample lists 80,000 to 100,000 distinct CDR3 sequences; 14% were detected once. Clones ranked in the top ten supply about 6% of the sample.

Set within a cohort of healthcare workers in London, UK, this nested case-control study involved weekly PCR testing of nasopharyngeal swabs along with blood sampling. Healthcare workers were recruited between 23 and 31 March 2020, during the week of the UK lockdown, and were followed weekly for up to about 15 weeks. Recombination joined TRBV12-3 or TRBV12-4 with TRBJ1-2; no D segment can be confidently identified. The sample taken for sequencing was whole blood. The TCR comes from an adult who was a healthcare worker with PCR-confirmed SARS-CoV-2 infection or an uninfected control (not recorded which). This receptor carries the CDR3 CASSPARGIGYTF. The DNA sequence is given as TGTGCCAGCAGTCCCGCCCGGGGAATAGGCTACACCTTC.